This record covers a single T cell receptor (beta chain). This CDR3 region has 15 residues. Germline V gene data show CDR1 as MDHEN and CDR2 as SYDVKM. V was pared by 6 bases and J by 0 bases, with 5 bases of the junction left unmatched. The source of the sample is a study of technical replicates of blood from several donors. Sequencing used immunoSEQ multiplex PCR; TCRdb keeps in-frame clones, though not all of them. The sample yields about 97,000 clones, 95% to 96% seen once. The chain recombines TRBV28 with TRBJ1-3; 7 bases map to TRBD1. The origin of this receptor is a human donor in good health. Specimen: T cells isolated from PBMCs. CDR3 bases: TGTGCCAGCAGGCTGGGACAGACCTCTGGAAACACCATATATTTT. This translates into CASRLGQTSGNTIYF.